This T cell receptor (beta chain) was recorded in a study of shared clonotypes between healthy human individuals. About this clone: As yet, its antigen is unknown.

Libraries were prepared by immunoSEQ multiplex PCR; TCRdb keeps only in-frame clonotypes and omits some of them. The sample lists some 1 million clones; approximately 72% were seen once. The CDR3 totals 12 residues. V lost 2 bases and J lost 6, with 8 bases in between. CDR1 is GTSNPN and CDR2 is SVGIG in the germline V gene (reference sequence). Study results and caveats: Sampling included only blood; tissue repertoires likely differ.

Material: memory CD4+ T cells sorted from blood. Specified subset: CD45RA-negative fraction. The receptor was isolated from a man aged 18 to 30 in good health. This chain joins TRBV30 and TRBJ2-1; D uncertain. DNA of the CDR3: TGTGCCTGGAGTCCCCTGGCCAATGAGCAGTTCTTC. This sequence encodes CAWSPLANEQFF.